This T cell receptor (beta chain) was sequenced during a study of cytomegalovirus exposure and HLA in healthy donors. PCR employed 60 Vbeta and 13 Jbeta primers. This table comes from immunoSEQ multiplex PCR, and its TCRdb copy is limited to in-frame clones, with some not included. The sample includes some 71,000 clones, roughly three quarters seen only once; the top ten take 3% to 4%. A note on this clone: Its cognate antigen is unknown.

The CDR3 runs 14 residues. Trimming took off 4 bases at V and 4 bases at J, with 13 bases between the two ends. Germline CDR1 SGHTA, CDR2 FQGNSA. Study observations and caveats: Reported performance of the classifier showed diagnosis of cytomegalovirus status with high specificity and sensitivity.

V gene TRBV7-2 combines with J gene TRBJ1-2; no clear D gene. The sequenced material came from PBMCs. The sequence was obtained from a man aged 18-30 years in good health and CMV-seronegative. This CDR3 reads CASSSPSGGYGYTF. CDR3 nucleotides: TGTGCCAGCAGCTCCCCTAGCGGCGGCTATGGCTACACCTTC.